One and the same sample provided the 8 T cell receptor beta chains below, sequenced in a study of somatic mutations in cytotoxic T cells in rheumatoid arthritis. Clones were sequenced by immunoSEQ multiplex PCR, and TCRdb holds only the in-frame ones, with some missing. Of approximately 16,000 clones listed, around 70% are singletons. The sequenced sample was CD8+ T cells sorted from blood. The receptor source for this set is an adult with rheumatoid arthritis.

The chain recombines TRBV5-1 with TRBJ1-2; TRBD1 matches at 9 bases. Trimming at V came to 3 bases and at J to 6 bases, leaving 9 bases not matched to a gene. This CDR3 is 15 amino acids long. In germline, CDR1 is SGHRS, CDR2 YFSETQ. The CDR3 nucleotides are TGCGCCAGCAGCTCCAGGACAGGGGAAGCGGATGGCTACACCTTC. Translated: CASSSRTGEADGYTF.

The V and J genes are TRBV7-3 and TRBJ2-1; unclear D gene. The CDR3 has 12 residues. The germline gives CDR1 SGHTA, CDR2 FQGTGA. Trimming removed 5 bases from V and 6 bases from J, with 8 bases in between. The DNA for the CDR3 is TGTGCCAGCAGCCACGGGCCCAATGAGCAGTTCTTC. Its protein product is CASSHGPNEQFF.

The J gene is TRBJ2-1, the V gene TRBV19; D ambiguous. V lost 3 bases to trimming and J lost 5 bases, with 20 bases between them. Germline loops: CDR1 LNHDA, CDR2 SQIVND (reference sequence). This CDR3 spans 17 amino acids. The CDR3 loop is CASSIFGRSEQDNEQFF. CDR3 nucleotides: TGTGCCAGTAGTATCTTCGGCCGATCAGAGCAGGACAATGAGCAGTTCTTC.

The V gene is TRBV4-3, the J gene TRBJ2-1; 7 bases are a match to TRBD1. The V gene end was trimmed by 0 bases and the J gene end by 0 bases; junction bases not matched to a gene: 8. In germline, CDR1 is LGHNA, CDR2 YSLEER. There are 18 residues in the CDR3. In DNA, the CDR3 is TGCGCCAGCAGCCAAGATATTGACAGGGCAAGCTCCTACAATGAGCAGTTCTTC. Translated: CASSQDIDRASSYNEQFF.

Only a few counts were recorded for this clone. The rearrangement uses TRBV7-8 and TRBJ2-1; maybe TRBD2 (6 bases). V lost 6 bases, J lost 6 bases, and 15 bases lay in between. The CDR3 length is 14 residues. Germline CDR1 and CDR2: SGHVS and FQNEAQ. The CDR3 bases are TGTGCCAGCAGATTGCCGGGACTCCTCAATGAGCAGTTCTTC. Translating it yields CASRLPGLLNEQFF.

V usage is TRBV19 and J usage is TRBJ1-1; D uncertain. Between the trimmed V and J ends, which lost 7 bases and 6 bases, there was a span of 18 bases. The CDR3 totals 14 residues. Germline CDR1 reads LNHDA; CDR2 reads SQIVND (reference sequence). CDR3 nucleotides: TGTGCCAGTAACCCCGCTGGAGGGTGGGCTGAAGCTTTCTTT. Its protein is CASNPAGGWAEAFF.

This clone was counted only a few times. V usage is TRBV6-1 and J usage is TRBJ2-7; D may be TRBD2 (6 bases). CDR3 length equals 16 residues. With 2 bases removed from V and 0 bases from J, the gap between germline ends came to 14 bases. The germline V gene has CDR1 MNHNS and CDR2 SASEGT. Written as DNA, the CDR3 is TGTGCCAGCAGTGAATTCGGCGGGGCAAGCTCCTACGAGCAGTACTTC. This codes for CASSEFGGASSYEQYF.

In its sample, this clone was seen once. This chain joins TRBV27 and TRBJ2-3; TRBD1 agrees at 8 bases. The CDR3 contains 16 residues. The germline V gene has CDR1 MNHEY and CDR2 SMNVEV (reference sequence). Losses at the gene ends were 5 bases for V and 3 bases for J; bases not matched to a gene: 10. The DNA for the CDR3 is TGTGCCAGCAGTCCGGGGACAGGCAAATGGACAGATACGCAGTATTTT. It translates to CASSPGTGKWTDTQYF.